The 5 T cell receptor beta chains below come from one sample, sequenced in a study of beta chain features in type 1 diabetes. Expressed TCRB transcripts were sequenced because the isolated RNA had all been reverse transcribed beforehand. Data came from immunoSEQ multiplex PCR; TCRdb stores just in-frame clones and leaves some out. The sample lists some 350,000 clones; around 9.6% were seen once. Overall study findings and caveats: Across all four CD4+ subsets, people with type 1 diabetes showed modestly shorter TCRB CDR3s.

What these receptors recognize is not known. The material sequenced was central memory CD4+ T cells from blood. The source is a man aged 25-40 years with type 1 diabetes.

The CDR3 is CASSLNSGYNEQFF. As DNA, the CDR3 is TGTGCCAGCAGCTTAAATTCCGGCTACAATGAGCAGTTCTTC. The V and J genes are TRBV7-2 and TRBJ2-1; D gene unclear. Trimming cost V 2 bases and J 3 bases, with 8 bases left between them. Germline-derived CDR1 and CDR2 are SGHTA and FQGNSA. CDR3 length: 14 residues.

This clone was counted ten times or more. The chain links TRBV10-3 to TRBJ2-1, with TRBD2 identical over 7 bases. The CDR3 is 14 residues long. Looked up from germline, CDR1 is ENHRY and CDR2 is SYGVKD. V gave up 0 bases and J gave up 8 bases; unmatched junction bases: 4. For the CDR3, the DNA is TGTGCCATCAGTGAGTCGGGGAGGGGAGATGAGCAGTTCTTC. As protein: CAISESGRGDEQFF.

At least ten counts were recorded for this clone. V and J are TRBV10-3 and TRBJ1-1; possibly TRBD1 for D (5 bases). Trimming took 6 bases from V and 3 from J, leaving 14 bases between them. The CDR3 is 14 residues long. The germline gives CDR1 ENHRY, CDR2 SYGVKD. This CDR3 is CAISTQVGDTEAFF. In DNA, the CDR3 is TGTGCCATCAGCACACAGGTAGGGGACACTGAAGCTTTCTTT.

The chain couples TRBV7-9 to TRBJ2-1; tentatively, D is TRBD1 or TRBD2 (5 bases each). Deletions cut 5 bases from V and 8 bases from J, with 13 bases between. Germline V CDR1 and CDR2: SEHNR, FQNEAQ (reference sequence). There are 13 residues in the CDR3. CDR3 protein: CASSLGTPDEQFF. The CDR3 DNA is TGTGCCAGCAGCCTCGGGACCCCCGATGAGCAGTTCTTC.

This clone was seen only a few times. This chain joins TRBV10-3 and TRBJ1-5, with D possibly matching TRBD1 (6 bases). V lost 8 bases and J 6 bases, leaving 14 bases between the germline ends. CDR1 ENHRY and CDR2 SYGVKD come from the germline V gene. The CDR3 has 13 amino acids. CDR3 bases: TGTGCCATCGGTTCGGAGGGGGGTCAGCCCCAGCATTTT. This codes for CAIGSEGGQPQHF.